The clone carrying this TCR beta chain has only a few counts. The data were taken from a study of blood T cell repertoires in COVID-19. As for the study in general: From the United States, Italy and Spain came samples of acute and convalescent COVID-19. PBMCs, B-cell-depleted T cells, or T cells provided the cDNA or gDNA that made up the material.

In the authors' workflow: Reference gene primer amplification gave estimated nucleated cell counts. Profiling relied on immunoSEQ multiplex PCR, and the TCRdb table lists in-frame clones only, not all of them. V and J calls and clone size are given by that table; D and trimming were obtained from the DNA. The repertoire holds just over 95,000 clones, with more than 75% as singletons. The CDR3 is made up of 12 amino acids. V shed 5 bases and J shed 9 bases, with 14 bases lying between them. Looked up from germline, CDR1 is SEHNR and CDR2 is FQNEAQ (reference sequence). The chain carries TRBV7-9 and TRBJ2-7; D is possibly TRBD1 (5 bases). This sequence was found in a man aged 80 or over with acute or convalescent COVID-19. Source material: peripheral blood. CDR3 residues: CASSNHRTGQYF. CDR3 nucleotides: TGTGCCAGCAGCAACCACAGGACCGGGCAGTACTTC.